The 22 T cell receptor beta chains below all came from one sample that was sequenced in a study of blood T cell repertoires in COVID-19. Using immunoSEQ multiplex PCR, the repertoire was profiled, and TCRdb retains in-frame clones only, with some absent. The sample records 330,000 or so clones, more than 70% being singletons. Sequenced material: PBMCs or T cells enriched from blood (not recorded which). All receptors come from a woman under 40 who had been exposed to COVID-19.

The chain employs TRBV7-3 and TRBJ1-2; TRBD1 matches 7 bases. CDR1 and CDR2 (germline): SGHTA, FQGTGA. The trim removed 5 bases at V and 2 bases at J, leaving 5 bases unmatched. This CDR3 is built from 14 residues. CDR3 region: CASSPRDSNYGYTF. As DNA, the CDR3 is TGTGCCAGCAGCCCCCGGGACAGCAACTATGGCTACACCTTC.

V usage is TRBV2 and J usage is TRBJ2-2; D unresolved. Germline-derived CDR1 and CDR2 are SNHLY and FYNNEI. This CDR3 has 14 residues. V dropped 4 bases and J dropped 2 bases, with 8 bases sitting between them. CDR3 in amino acids: CASSGAANTGELFF. The CDR3 DNA sequence: TGTGCCAGCAGTGGGGCAGCCAACACCGGGGAGCTGTTTTTT.

This clone was counted a single time. The chain links TRBV6-4 to TRBJ1-2; D is unresolved. Per the germline V gene, CDR1 is MRHNA and CDR2 is SNTAGT. With 2 bases removed from V and 4 bases from J, the gap between germline ends came to 11 bases. This CDR3 has 14 amino acids. CDR3 residues: CASSDGRDGYGYTF. Written as DNA, the CDR3 is TGTGCCAGCAGTGACGGACGGGATGGCTATGGCTACACCTTC.

The chain is built from TRBV19 and TRBJ1-6; no clear D. V was shortened by 2 bases and J by 5 bases, with 10 bases between the two germline ends. The CDR3 spans 15 residues. Germline-derived CDR1 and CDR2 are LNHDA and SQIVND (reference sequence). The CDR3: CASSIRRTNNSPLHF. As DNA, the CDR3 is TGTGCCAGTAGTATAAGGCGGACTAATAATTCACCCCTCCACTTT.

The rearrangement links TRBV28 to TRBJ1-2; no definite D call. Germline values: CDR1 MDHEN, CDR2 SYDVKM. CDR3 length: 12 residues. V was clipped by 6 bases and J by 6 bases, with 11 bases between them. CDR3 protein: CASRRDQDGYTF. CDR3 sequence (DNA): TGTGCCAGCAGGAGGGATCAAGATGGCTACACCTTC.

The J gene is TRBJ1-2, the V gene TRBV6-5; unclear D gene. Germline assignment: CDR1 MNHEY and CDR2 SVGAGI. The CDR3 is made up of 13 amino acids. The ends were cut back, 6 bases at V and 8 bases at J, with 16 bases in the middle. The CDR3 loop is CASSPRPRGGYTF. The CDR3 DNA follows: TGTGCCAGCAGCCCCCGACCGAGAGGGGGCTACACCTTC.

The V call is TRBV10-2, the J call TRBJ2-3; TRBD1 is a possible D gene (5 bases). V dropped 6 bases and J dropped 2 bases, with 15 bases sitting between them. The CDR3 runs to 15 residues. Germline V lookup: CDR1 WSHSY, CDR2 SAAADI. The CDR3 region is CASSFSRTNTDTQYF. The DNA of the CDR3 is TGCGCCAGCAGCTTCTCTCGGACAAACACAGATACGCAGTATTTT.

The chain combines TRBV5-5 with TRBJ2-7; D is undetermined. Germline V lookup: CDR1 SGHKS, CDR2 YYEKEE (reference sequence). CDR3 length: 15 residues. V gave up 6 bases and J gave up 0 bases, with 16 bases separating them. The CDR3 bases are TGTGCCAGCAACTTTGTCCAGGCGAGCTCCTACGAGCAGTACTTC. Amino acids: CASNFVQASSYEQYF.

This chain links TRBV12-3 or TRBV12-4 with TRBJ1-5; D gene ambiguous. V lost 0 bases to trimming and J lost 9 bases, with 9 bases between them. The length of the CDR3 is 13 residues. CDR3 DNA sequence: TGTGCCAGCAGTTTAGCGCTAAGTTTGCCCCAGCATTTT. Encoded protein: CASSLALSLPQHF.

CDR3 nucleotide sequence: TGTGCCAGTAGTCCCCGACAGGCGGCTAATGAAAAACTGTTTTTT. It yields the protein CASSPRQAANEKLFF. The J gene is TRBJ1-4, the V gene TRBV19, with a weak D call TRBD1 (6 bases). Germline V gene sequence: CDR1 LNHDA, CDR2 SQIVND (reference sequence). V lost 5 bases, J lost 3 bases, and 13 bases lay in between. The CDR3 loop spans 15 amino acids.

V gene TRBV5-5 combines with J gene TRBJ1-1; 7 positions agree with TRBD1. Trimming at V came to 5 bases and at J to 5 bases, leaving 18 bases not matched to a gene. Germline V CDR1 and CDR2: SGHKS, YYEKEE (reference sequence). This CDR3 has 17 residues. CDR3 protein: CASRLGVAGQAETEAFF. CDR3 nucleotide sequence: TGTGCCAGCAGATTAGGCGTGGCCGGACAGGCCGAAACTGAAGCTTTCTTT.

The chain combines TRBV3-1 (or the pseudogene TRBV3-2) with TRBJ1-2; TRBD1 might be the D (6 bases). The germline V gene encodes CDR1 LGHDT and CDR2 YNNKEL (reference sequence). V lost 4 bases and J 4 bases, leaving 7 bases between the germline ends. This CDR3 has 12 residues. The CDR3 region has the DNA TGTGCCAGCAGCCCGACAGGCTATGGCTACACCTTC. Translating gives CASSPTGYGYTF.

This chain joins TRBV28 and TRBJ2-5; TRBD2 is a possible D gene (5 bases). CDR1 MDHEN and CDR2 SYDVKM come from the germline V gene. V lost 3 bases and J lost 7, with 12 bases in between. The CDR3 runs to 13 residues. Here the CDR3 reads CASSLADSGTQYF. CDR3 bases: TGTGCCAGCAGTTTGGCGGACTCAGGGACCCAGTACTTC.

This chain joins TRBV3-1 (or the pseudogene TRBV3-2) and TRBJ2-3, with 14 bases identical to TRBD2. Trimming at V came to 3 bases and at J to 4 bases, leaving 6 bases not matched to a gene. Looked up from germline, CDR1 is LGHDT and CDR2 is YNNKEL (reference sequence). The CDR3 spans 17 residues. Written as DNA, the CDR3 is TGTGCCAGCAGCCATGCTGGGGGACTAGCGGGAGCAGATACGCAGTATTTT. It encodes CASSHAGGLAGADTQYF.

As concerns this clone: Other nucleotide sequences from this sample produce the same CDR3. The chain is built from TRBV5-1 and TRBJ2-2; TRBD1 matches 11 bases. The CDR3 covers 14 residues. After removal of 4 bases from V and 6 bases from J, the junction contained 2 bases not matched to a gene. CDR1 and CDR2 from the germline V gene are SGHRS and YFSETQ. CDR3 in DNA: TGCGCCAGCAGCCTGGGACAGGGGGCCGGGGAGCTGTTTTTT. Protein sequence: CASSLGQGAGELFF.

V gene TRBV6-1 combines with J gene TRBJ2-7; 11 bases align to TRBD1. CDR1 is MNHNS, CDR2 SASEGT, per germline. There are 15 residues in the CDR3. The trim removed 2 bases at V and 2 bases at J, leaving 2 bases unmatched. The CDR3 spells CASSEWGQGAYEQYF. In DNA form, the CDR3 reads TGTGCCAGCAGTGAATGGGGACAGGGGGCCTACGAGCAGTACTTC.

V usage is TRBV5-4 and J usage is TRBJ1-2; TRBD1 aligns across 11 bases. From germline, CDR1 is SGHNT and CDR2 YYREEE (reference sequence). With V trimmed by 3 bases and J by 5 bases, 12 bases remained unmatched. The CDR3 sequence is 17 residues long. CDR3 coding DNA: TGTGCCAGCAGCTGGGAACCCTCCGGGACAGGGGGGTATGGCTACACCTTC. Translating it yields CASSWEPSGTGGYGYTF. Filled out from reference TRBV5-4 and TRBJ1-2, the complete variable domain reads ETGVTQSPTHLIKTRGQQVTLRCSSQSGHNTVSWYQQALGQGPQFIFQYYREEENGRGNFPPRFSGLQFPNYSSELNVNALELDDSALYLCASSWEPSGTGGYGYTFGSGTRLTVV.

CDR3 DNA sequence: TGTGCCAGCAGCCGACTAGCGGGAGACAATGAGCAGTTCTTC. Translation gives CASSRLAGDNEQFF. The chain employs TRBV3-1 (or the pseudogene TRBV3-2) and TRBJ2-1, with 12 bases that match TRBD2. CDR3 length: 14 residues. With V trimmed by 4 bases and J by 5 bases, 0 bases remained unmatched. CDR1 and CDR2 from the germline V gene are LGHDT and YNNKEL (reference sequence).

The J gene is TRBJ1-6, the V gene TRBV2; D gene uncertain. The ends were cut back, 7 bases at V and 3 bases at J, with 7 bases in the middle. CDR1 is SNHLY and CDR2 is FYNNEI in the germline V gene. The CDR3 covers 13 residues. This chain's CDR3 is CASILDYNSPLHF. The CDR3 nucleotides read TGTGCCAGCATTCTAGACTATAATTCACCCCTCCACTTT.

The gene calls are TRBV28 and TRBJ1-6, with D hard to call. The CDR3 spans 12 residues. Per the germline V gene, CDR1 is MDHEN and CDR2 is SYDVKM. Trimming removed 4 bases at V and 9 bases at J, with 7 bases between. The CDR3 DNA is TGTGCCAGCAGTTCTACAGCTTCACCCCTCCACTTT. Translation gives CASSSTASPLHF.

The rearrangement links TRBV28 to TRBJ1-1; 9 positions agree with TRBD1. J lost 0 bases, V lost 6 bases, and 2 bases had no gene match. The germline CDR1 and CDR2 sequences are MDHEN and SYDVKM. The CDR3 totals 14 residues. CDR3 amino acids: CASRGTGMNTEAFF. The CDR3 DNA reads as TGTGCCAGCAGAGGGACAGGGATGAACACTGAAGCTTTCTTT.

On this clone: Different DNA sequences within this sample yield the same CDR3. This chain uses TRBV6-5 with TRBJ2-7, with 13 bases aligning to TRBD2. J lost 3 bases, V lost 5 bases, and 1 base had no gene match. Germline V gene sequence: CDR1 MNHEY, CDR2 SVGAGI. This CDR3 is built from 14 residues. The CDR3 bases are TGTGCCAGCAGTAGGACTAGCGGGAGCTACGAGCAGTACTTC. Amino acid sequence: CASSRTSGSYEQYF.